The rows below give T cell receptor beta chains drawn from one sample of a study of T cell responses to AZD1222 COVID-19 vaccine. Profiling relied on immunoSEQ multiplex PCR, and the TCRdb table lists in-frame clones only, not all of them. The sample lists approximately 150,000 clones; 85% to 95% were seen once. The sequencing here drew on peripheral blood, taken on day 0 of AZD1222 vaccination. Every receptor here comes from an adult in good health. The CDR3 runs from the conserved cysteine through the conserved F or W. The D gene is left open where the match is weak. Clone sizes are given selectively: once, few, many, or a class where the clone is expanded.

v_gene	abundance	d_gene	j_gene	CDR3nt	CDR3aa
TRBV6-6	once	TRBD1	TRBJ1-1	TGTGCCCACAGGATGGCAGGGGGAAGGAACACTGAAGCTTTCTTT	CAHRMAGGRNTEAFF
TRBV7-9	.	.	TRBJ1-2	TGTGCCAGCAGCTTAGGGTGGCCCCGAGGTGGCTACACCTTC	CASSLGWPRGGYTF
TRBV15	.	.	TRBJ2-1	TGTGCCACCAGCAGAGGGGGGGAGAGGGGCTACAATGAGCAGTTCTTC	CATSRGGERGYNEQFF
TRBV7-8	.	.	TRBJ1-5	TGTGCCAGCAGCTTAGAGGGCCAGCTAAGCAATCAGCCCCAGCATTTT	CASSLEGQLSNQPQHF
TRBV12-5	.	.	TRBJ2-1	TGTGCTAGTGGTTCAGAAGACGCCAATGAGCAGTTCTTC	CASGSEDANEQFF
TRBV7-3	.	.	TRBJ2-1	TGTGCCAGCAGCTTAATGGGTCCGGCAGCAAAAAATGAGCAGTTCTTC	CASSLMGPAAKNEQFF
TRBV11-2	.	.	TRBJ1-2	TGTGCCAGCAGCTTAGTTGAGAGTGGGGGCTACACCTTC	CASSLVESGGYTF
TRBV7-3	.	.	TRBJ1-4	TGTGCCAGCAGCCTGGGAGCCAGGGGAGAAAAACTGTTTTTT	CASSLGARGEKLFF
TRBV14	.	TRBD2	TRBJ2-7	TGTGCCAGCAGCTGGACTAGCGGTCCCTACGAGCAGTACTTC	CASSWTSGPYEQYF
TRBV20-1	.	.	TRBJ1-2	TGCAGTGCTGGACAGAGCTATGGCTACACCTTC	CSAGQSYGYTF
TRBV7-9	.	TRBD2	TRBJ2-1	TGTGCCAGCAGCAGAAGACTAGCGGGAGGGCTGGATGAGCAGTTCTTC	CASSRRLAGGLDEQFF
TRBV11-2	once	.	TRBJ2-7	TGTGCCAGCAATCCTGCTACAGGGTTGGAGCAGTACTTC	CASNPATGLEQYF
TRBV5-1	.	.	TRBJ2-7	TGCGCCAGCAGCTTGGGCCAGAGTGCCTACGAGCAGTACTTC	CASSLGQSAYEQYF
TRBV6-6	.	TRBD1	TRBJ1-6	TGTGCCAGCAGTCCTTACAGGGGGAGCTCCTATAATTCACCCCTCCACTTT	CASSPYRGSSYNSPLHF
TRBV7-9	.	TRBD1	TRBJ1-2	TGTGCCAGCAGCCCCGATCCGGGACAGGGACCCGGTGGCTACACCTTC	CASSPDPGQGPGGYTF
TRBV30	.	.	TRBJ1-6	TGTGCCTGGAGTGAGGAATCTCCCTATAATTCACCCCTCCACTTT	CAWSEESPYNSPLHF
TRBV5-1	.	TRBD1	TRBJ1-2	TGCGCCACCAAGTCCCGGGACAGGGTTAACTATGGCTACACCTTC	CATKSRDRVNYGYTF
TRBV7-9	.	TRBD1	TRBJ1-6	TGTGCCAGCAGCCGGGACAGGCCAAGCTCCTATAATTCACCCCTCCACTTT	CASSRDRPSSYNSPLHF
TRBV12-5	.	.	TRBJ2-7	TGTGCTAGTGGGACCGACGGGTACGAGCAGTACTTC	CASGTDGYEQYF
TRBV30	.	.	TRBJ1-6	TGTGCCTGGAGTTGGGGGGGAAGCTCCTATAATTCACCCCTCCACTTT	CAWSWGGSSYNSPLHF
TRBV11-3	.	.	TRBJ2-5	TGTGCCAGCAGCCAATTGGGGGCGGTGGAGACCCAGTACTTC	CASSQLGAVETQYF
TRBV5-1	.	TRBD2	TRBJ2-3	TGCGCCAGCAGCATCGGGACTAGCATCACAGATACGCAGTATTTT	CASSIGTSITDTQYF
TRBV10-3	.	.	TRBJ1-3	TGTGCCATCAGCGCACAGATCACCGGCTCTGGAAACACCATATATTTT	CAISAQITGSGNTIYF
TRBV10-1	once	TRBD1	TRBJ2-2	TGCGCCAGCAGTGAGCCGGGACAGGGAGGGACCGGGGAGCTGTTTTTT	CASSEPGQGGTGELFF
TRBV5-1	.	TRBD1	TRBJ1-1	TGCGCCAGCAGCGGCCTCCGTTCGGCAGGGGGCCTGAACACTGAAGCTTTCTTT	CASSGLRSAGGLNTEAFF
TRBV18	.	TRBD1	TRBJ1-1	TGTGCCAGCTCACCAAGACAGGGGGCGCAGGACACTGAAGCTTTCTTT	CASSPRQGAQDTEAFF
TRBV19	.	.	TRBJ1-1	TGTGCCAGTAGTATTCGGGGAGCGGACGGTGAGGGCACTGAAGCTTTCTTT	CASSIRGADGEGTEAFF
TRBV3-1/TRBV3-2	.	TRBD1	TRBJ1-2	TGTGCCAGCAGCCAAGCAACAGGGGGGGAGTATGGCTACACCTTC	CASSQATGGEYGYTF
TRBV7-6	.	.	TRBJ1-2	TGTGCCAGCAGCTTAGACAGTAACTATGGCTACACCTTC	CASSLDSNYGYTF
TRBV7-8	.	TRBD1	TRBJ2-7	TGTGCCAGCAGCTTAGGAGGACAGGGGGCTGTCGGCTCCTACGAGCAGTACTTC	CASSLGGQGAVGSYEQYF
TRBV24-1	.	.	TRBJ1-3	TGTGCCAGCGGGGACGGCTCTGGAAACACCATATATTTT	CASGDGSGNTIYF
TRBV30	.	.	TRBJ1-5	TGTGCCTGGAGTACAAGGGGGAATCAGCCCCAGCATTTT	CAWSTRGNQPQHF
TRBV6-2/TRBV6-3	.	TRBD2	TRBJ2-7	TGTGCCAGCAGTTACTCGGGACTAGCAAGATACGAGCAGTACTTC	CASSYSGLARYEQYF